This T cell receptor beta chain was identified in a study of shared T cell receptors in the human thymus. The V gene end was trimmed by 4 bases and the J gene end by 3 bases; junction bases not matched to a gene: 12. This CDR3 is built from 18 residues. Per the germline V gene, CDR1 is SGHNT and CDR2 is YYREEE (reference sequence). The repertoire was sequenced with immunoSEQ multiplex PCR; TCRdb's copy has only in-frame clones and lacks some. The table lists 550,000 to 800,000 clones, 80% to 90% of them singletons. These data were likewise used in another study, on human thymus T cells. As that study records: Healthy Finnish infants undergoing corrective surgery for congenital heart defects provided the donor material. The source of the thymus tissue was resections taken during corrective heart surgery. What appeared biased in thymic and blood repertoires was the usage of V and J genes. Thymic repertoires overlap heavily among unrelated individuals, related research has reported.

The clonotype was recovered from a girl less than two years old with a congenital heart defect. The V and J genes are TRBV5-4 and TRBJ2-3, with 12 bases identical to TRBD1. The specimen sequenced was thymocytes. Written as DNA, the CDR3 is TGTGCCAGCAGCCTGGGACAGGGGGCCCCTCGTGAGACAGATACGCAGTATTTT. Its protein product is CASSLGQGAPRETDTQYF.